This T cell receptor (beta chain) was identified in a study of blood T cell repertoires in COVID-19. Turning to the study itself: Samples came from the United States, Italy and Spain, spanning acute and convalescent COVID-19. Nucleic acid was either cDNA or gDNA, and it came from T cells, B-cell-depleted T cells, or PBMCs.

Original data processing: Reference gene primers were amplified, and this amplification served to estimate nucleated cell counts. Assay used: immunoSEQ multiplex PCR; TCRdb lists only in-frame clones, some missing. D and trimming were read from the DNA, whereas the V and J calls and clone size are those reported in that table. The data show about 75,000 clones, with almost 90% seen just once and 2% to 3% held by the top ten. CDR3 length: 15 amino acids. Trimming removed 9 bases from V and 2 bases from J; junction bases left unmatched: 9. Germline V gives CDR1 KGHDR, CDR2 SFDVKD. The sequencing sample was made of peripheral blood. This TCR was sampled from a human donor in a cohort sampled during active COVID-19. The chain links TRBV24-1 to TRBJ2-1; 7 nucleotides align to TRBD2. DNA of the CDR3: TGTGCCACCGCGGGCGGGACTACCACCTACAATGAGCAGTTCTTC. Protein product: CATAGGTTTYNEQFF.